Presented here are 25 T cell receptor beta chains from one specimen sequenced in a study of T cell changes during pregnancy in multiple sclerosis. Method: immunoSEQ multiplex PCR; TCRdb's copy keeps in-frame clones and lacks some. The profile shows about 60,000 clones, less than 95% of them singletons. The source material was peripheral blood, sampled in the second trimester of pregnancy. These receptors all come from a female donor in good health, enrolled as a control in a pregnancy study.

The rearrangement joins TRBV30 to TRBJ1-2; D is undetermined. The V end lost 7 bases, the J end lost 2 bases, and 17 bases lay between the germline ends. Germline CDR1 reads GTSNPN; CDR2 reads SVGIG (reference sequence). The CDR3 loop spans 14 amino acids. The CDR3 DNA sequence: TGTGCCTCTCCTCCGGCGGCCGAAAACTATGGCTACACCTTC. It is translated as CASPPAAENYGYTF.

CDR3 region: CASSSGVYGYTF. As DNA, the CDR3 is TGTGCCAGTAGTTCAGGGGTCTATGGCTACACCTTC. The chain carries TRBV19 and TRBJ1-2; a possible D gene is TRBD1 (6 bases). Trimming stripped 5 bases from V and 4 bases from J, with 8 bases between. Germline values: CDR1 LNHDA, CDR2 SQIVND (reference sequence). The CDR3 is 12 amino acids. Using reference TRBV19 and TRBJ1-2 for the parts outside the CDR3, the full variable domain is DGGITQSPKYLFRKEGQNVTLSCEQNLNHDAMYWYRQDPGQGLRLIYYSQIVNDFQKGDIAEGYSVSREKKESFPLTVTSAQKNPTAFYLCASSSGVYGYTFGSGTRLTVV.

The rearrangement joins TRBV5-6 to TRBJ2-3, with a tentative D call TRBD2 (5 bases). Germline V gene sequence: CDR1 SGHDT, CDR2 YYEEEE. Trimming removed 4 bases from V and 3 bases from J, with 6 bases in between. This CDR3 comprises 12 residues. CDR3 sequence reads: CASSRGTDTQYF. The CDR3 DNA is TGTGCCAGCAGCCGAGGGACAGATACGCAGTATTTT.

CDR3 sequence (DNA): TGTGCCAGCAGCGTCAGTCCTTCGGGCAGTGGGAGGGGGCAGTTCTTC. Residues: CASSVSPSGSGRGQFF. The chain links TRBV7-8 to TRBJ2-1, with 7 bases matching TRBD2. Germline values: CDR1 SGHVS, CDR2 FQNEAQ. V lost 5 bases, J lost 12 bases, and 19 bases stayed unmatched. This CDR3 has 16 residues.

In its sample, this clone was seen once. CDR3: CASSQDGTGGDIQYF. The DNA for the CDR3 is TGCGCCAGCAGCCAAGATGGGACAGGGGGGGACATTCAGTACTTC. The V and J genes are TRBV4-1 and TRBJ2-4; 11 bases are shared with TRBD1. The CDR3 totals 15 residues. Germline V gives CDR1 MGHRA, CDR2 YSYEKL. J was trimmed by 8 bases and V by 0 bases; bases with no gene match: 3.

This chain uses TRBV4-2 with TRBJ1-1; TRBD1 matches 7 bases. This CDR3 comprises 15 residues. Germline CDR1 reads LGHNA; CDR2 reads YNFKEQ. Losses at the gene ends were 0 bases for V and 5 bases for J; bases not matched to a gene: 6. The CDR3 is CASSQEAGGWTEAFF. The CDR3 bases are TGTGCCAGCAGCCAAGAGGCAGGGGGATGGACTGAAGCTTTCTTT.

The rearrangement uses TRBV5-4 and TRBJ2-2; D unclear. The CDR3 is made up of 13 amino acids. The germline V and J ends were trimmed by 4 bases and 5 bases, with 9 bases remaining between them. The germline V gene encodes CDR1 SGHNT and CDR2 YYREEE (reference sequence). The DNA of the CDR3 is TGTGCCAGCAGCCAGGCTCGAACCGGGGAGCTGTTTTTT. As protein: CASSQARTGELFF.

The chain joins TRBV29-1 to TRBJ1-5, with D uncertain. Between the trimmed V and J ends, which lost 4 bases and 5 bases, there was a span of 15 bases. Germline lookup yields CDR1 SQVTM and CDR2 ANQGSEA. The CDR3 totals 14 residues. The CDR3 nucleotides are TGCAGCGTTGGCGGTACGTCACGAGATCAGCCCCAGCATTTT. Translated, it gives CSVGGTSRDQPQHF. Together with reference TRBV29-1 and TRBJ1-5, the CDR3 gives the full variable domain: SAVISQKPSRDICQRGTSLTIQCQVDSQVTMMFWYRQQPGQSLTLIATANQGSEATYESGFVIDKFPISRPNLTFSTLTVSNMSPEDSSIYLCSVGGTSRDQPQHFGDGTRLSIL.

The chain recombines TRBV28 with TRBJ2-7, with 10 positions matching TRBD1. V lost 6 bases, J lost 6 bases, and 8 bases stayed unmatched. In germline, CDR1 is MDHEN, CDR2 SYDVKM. The CDR3 is made up of 14 amino acids. CDR3 sequence (DNA): TGTGCCAGCAGCCCGGGACAGGGGATGAGCGAGCAGTACTTC. This translates into CASSPGQGMSEQYF.

The V and J genes are TRBV30 and TRBJ1-6, with a possible D match to TRBD1 (5 bases). This CDR3 spans 18 amino acids. Trimming stripped 4 bases from V and 2 bases from J, with 21 bases between. The germline V gene has CDR1 GTSNPN and CDR2 SVGIG (reference sequence). CDR3 DNA: TGTGCCTGGATGTATGATGTGGGGCGGCAACCCTATAATTCACCCCTCCACTTT. Translation gives CAWMYDVGRQPYNSPLHF.

This clone was found a few times. The rearrangement joins TRBV30 to TRBJ2-7, with a weak D call TRBD2 (5 bases). CDR3 size: 12 residues. The germline V gene has CDR1 GTSNPN and CDR2 SVGIG (reference sequence). V lost 7 bases, J lost 3 bases, and 13 bases lay in between. In DNA, the CDR3 is TGTGCCTTGGTAGACGGGAACTACGAGCAGTACTTC. Translating gives CALVDGNYEQYF.

This clone has a handful of counts. This chain uses TRBV11-1 with TRBJ1-1; TRBD1 matches 8 bases. The V gene end was trimmed by 4 bases and the J gene end by 3 bases; junction bases not matched to a gene: 7. Germline CDR1 and CDR2: SGHAT and FQDESV (reference sequence). The CDR3 extends over 15 amino acids. The CDR3 sequence is CASSSGQARDTEAFF. The CDR3 region has the DNA TGTGCCAGCAGCTCGGGACAGGCCAGGGACACTGAAGCTTTCTTT.

CDR3 protein: CASSPQTGLYGYTF. The CDR3, as DNA: TGTGCCAGCTCACCCCAGACAGGGCTCTATGGCTACACCTTC. This chain uses TRBV18 with TRBJ1-2; TRBD1 aligns across 7 bases. Germline V lookup: CDR1 KGHSH, CDR2 LQKENI. The CDR3 runs 14 residues. J gave up 4 bases and V 3 bases, and 5 bases lay outside the gene matches. Using reference TRBV18 and TRBJ1-2 for the parts outside the CDR3, the full variable domain is NAGVMQNPRHLVRRRGQEARLRCSPMKGHSHVYWYRQLPEEGLKFMVYLQKENIIDESGMPKERFSAEFPKEGPSILRIQQVVRGDSAAYFCASSPQTGLYGYTFGSGTRLTVV.

J is TRBJ1-3 and V is TRBV30; D is uncertain. This CDR3 contains 13 residues. V shed 2 bases and J shed 4 bases, with 9 bases lying between them. CDR1 and CDR2 (germline): GTSNPN, SVGIG (reference sequence). The DNA for the CDR3 is TGTGCCTGGAGTCAATCGGGAGGAAACACCATATATTTT. Protein product: CAWSQSGGNTIYF.

As to this clone: An end of the junction does not agree with germline; a read error may underlie this. The chain combines TRBV14 with TRBJ2-3, with 11 bases aligning to TRBD2. The CDR3 is 14 residues long. In germline, CDR1 is SGHDN, CDR2 FVKESK. The CDR3: CASSLAGGRASLDF. In nucleotides, the CDR3 is TGTGCCAGCAGCCTAGCGGGAGGGCGTGCGAGTCTGGATTTT.

This chain joins TRBV29-1 and TRBJ2-1; TRBD1 agrees at 7 bases. The CDR3 consists of 16 residues. The J segment lost 4 bases and the V segment lost 6 bases, leaving 15 bases of the junction unmatched. Germline V gene sequence: CDR1 SQVTM, CDR2 ANQGSEA. The CDR3 spells CSVDPGQSSPYNEQFF. Written as DNA, the CDR3 is TGCAGCGTCGACCCGGGACAGTCGTCCCCTTACAATGAGCAGTTCTTC.

The rearrangement links TRBV10-3 to TRBJ2-7, with 9 bases that match TRBD1. From germline, CDR1 is ENHRY and CDR2 SYGVKD. Trimming cost V 10 bases and J 2 bases; bases outside gene matches: 9. This CDR3 region has 14 residues. CDR3 nucleotides: TGTGCCACGGGGGGCCGGGACAGGGCCTACGAGCAGTACTTC. Encoded protein: CATGGRDRAYEQYF.

The V and J genes are TRBV2 and TRBJ2-3; 12 nucleotides match TRBD2. Per the germline V gene, CDR1 is SNHLY and CDR2 is FYNNEI. CDR3 length: 18 amino acids. The junction had 12 bases not matched to a gene; V was cut back by 4 bases and J by 4 bases. DNA of the CDR3: TGTGCCAGCAGTGGACTAGCGGGAGACGTCGGCGCCTCAGATACGCAGTATTTT. Translated: CASSGLAGDVGASDTQYF.

The chain combines TRBV14 with TRBJ1-1; D not certain. V dropped 6 bases and J dropped 6 bases, with 17 bases sitting between them. The germline CDR1 and CDR2 sequences are SGHDN and FVKESK. This CDR3 has 14 residues. CDR3 sequence: CASRDLGMRAEAFF. The CDR3 DNA follows: TGTGCCAGCAGGGATTTGGGGATGAGGGCTGAAGCTTTCTTT. The full variable domain, rest sourced from reference TRBV14 and TRBJ1-1, is EAGVTQFPSHSVIEKGQTVTLRCDPISGHDNLYWYRRVMGKEIKFLLHFVKESKQDESGMPNNRFLAERTGGTYSTLKVQPAELEDSGVYFCASRDLGMRAEAFFGQGTRLTVV.

This chain links TRBV19 with TRBJ2-4, with D unclear. The length of the CDR3 is 10 residues. The germline gives CDR1 LNHDA, CDR2 SQIVND (reference sequence). V dropped 5 bases and J dropped 8 bases, with 4 bases sitting between them. The CDR3 DNA reads TGTGCCAGTAGTTCTGACATTCAGTACTTC. Its translation: CASSSDIQYF.

In DNA, the CDR3 is TGTGCCAGCAGCTTCGCAGGCACGGCAGAGACCCAGTACTTC. As protein: CASSFAGTAETQYF. The V call is TRBV7-8, the J call TRBJ2-5; D gene ambiguous. CDR3 length equals 14 residues. Trimming stripped 3 bases from V and 4 bases from J, with 12 bases between. Per the germline V gene, CDR1 is SGHVS and CDR2 is FQNEAQ.

This chain links TRBV6-1 with TRBJ2-3, with 7 bases identical to TRBD2. The junction had 4 bases not matched to a gene; V was cut back by 2 bases and J by 2 bases. Germline V gene sequence: CDR1 MNHNS, CDR2 SASEGT. The CDR3 is made up of 15 amino acids. CDR3 sequence (DNA): TGTGCCAGCAGTGAAAGGGCGGGGGTCACAGATACGCAGTATTTT. This codes for CASSERAGVTDTQYF.

J is TRBJ2-4 and V is TRBV15; TRBD1 is a possible D gene (7 bases). CDR3 length equals 17 residues. Trimming took 1 base from V and 0 from J, leaving 13 bases between them. Germline CDR1 is LNHNV and CDR2 is YYDKDF (reference sequence). For the CDR3, the DNA is TGTGCCACCAGCAGAGGCGGAGGGGGCTTAGCCAAAAACATTCAGTACTTC. Translated, it gives CATSRGGGGLAKNIQYF.

The chain carries TRBV19 and TRBJ2-7; 8 bases map to TRBD1. CDR1 LNHDA and CDR2 SQIVND come from the germline V gene (reference sequence). This CDR3 is 15 amino acids long. The junction had 9 bases not matched to a gene; V was cut back by 5 bases and J by 3 bases. CDR3 region: CASSSRQGYFYEQYF. The CDR3 region has the DNA TGTGCCAGTAGTTCTCGACAGGGGTATTTCTACGAGCAGTACTTC.

This chain uses TRBV9 with TRBJ2-1; TRBD1 matches at 9 bases. Germline values: CDR1 SGDLS, CDR2 YYNGEE. The J segment lost 9 bases and the V segment lost 3 bases, leaving 10 bases of the junction unmatched. The CDR3 consists of 15 residues. The CDR3 sequence: CASSDRDRALREQFF. The CDR3 coding sequence is TGTGCCAGCAGCGATCGGGACAGGGCATTGCGTGAGCAGTTCTTC. The full variable domain, rest sourced from reference TRBV9 and TRBJ2-1, is DSGVTQTPKHLITATGQRVTLRCSPRSGDLSVYWYQQSLDQGLQFLIQYYNGEERAKGNILERFSAQQFPDLHSELNLSSLELGDSALYFCASSDRDRALREQFFGPGTRLTVL.